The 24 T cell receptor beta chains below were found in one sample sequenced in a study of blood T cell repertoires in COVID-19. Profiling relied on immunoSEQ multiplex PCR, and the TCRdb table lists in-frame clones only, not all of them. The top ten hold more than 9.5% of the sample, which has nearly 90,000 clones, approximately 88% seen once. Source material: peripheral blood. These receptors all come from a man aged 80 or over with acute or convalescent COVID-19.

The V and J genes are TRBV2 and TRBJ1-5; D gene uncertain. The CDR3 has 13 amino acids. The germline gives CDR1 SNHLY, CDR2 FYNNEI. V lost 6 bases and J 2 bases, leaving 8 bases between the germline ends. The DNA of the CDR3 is TGTGCCAGCAGGGAGAATGGCAATCAGCCCCAGCATTTT. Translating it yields CASRENGNQPQHF.

The CDR3, as DNA: TGTGCCAGCAGTGTACAGGGGGCAAGGGAGACCCAGTACTTC. Amino acids: CASSVQGARETQYF. This rearrangement joins TRBV2 to TRBJ2-5, with 9 bases that match TRBD1. CDR3 length: 14 amino acids. V lost 4 bases and J lost 5; bases outside the gene matches: 5. Germline V gene sequence: CDR1 SNHLY, CDR2 FYNNEI.

The CDR3 DNA reads as TGTGCCAGCAGCCGGGGAGGGGAAAACACCGGGGAGCTGTTTTTT. Translated: CASSRGGENTGELFF. The V call is TRBV11-3, the J call TRBJ2-2; TRBD2 matches at 7 bases. The length of the CDR3 is 15 residues. Trimming at V came to 5 bases and at J to 2 bases, leaving 5 bases not matched to a gene. Per the germline V gene, CDR1 is SGHNT and CDR2 is YENEEA.

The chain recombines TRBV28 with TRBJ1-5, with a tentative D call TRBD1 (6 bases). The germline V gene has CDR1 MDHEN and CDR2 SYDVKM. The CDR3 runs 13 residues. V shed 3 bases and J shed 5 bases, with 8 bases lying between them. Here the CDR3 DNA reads TGTGCCAGCAGTTTGGGGGCGGATCAGCCCCAGCATTTT. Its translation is CASSLGADQPQHF.

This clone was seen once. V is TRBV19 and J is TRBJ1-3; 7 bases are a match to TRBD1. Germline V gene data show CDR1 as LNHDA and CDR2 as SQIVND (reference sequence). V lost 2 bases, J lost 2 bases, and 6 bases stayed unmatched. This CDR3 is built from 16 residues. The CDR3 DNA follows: TGTGCCAGTAGTATATCATCCCAGGGGGCTGGAAACACCATATATTTT. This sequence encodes CASSISSQGAGNTIYF.

CDR3 in DNA: TGTGCCAGCAGTTTACCGGGGAATTCACCCCTCCACTTT. It specifies CASSLPGNSPLHF. V gene TRBV28 combines with J gene TRBJ1-6; D ambiguous. Trimming left V 2 bases short and J 7 bases short, with 6 bases between. Germline values: CDR1 MDHEN, CDR2 SYDVKM. The CDR3 extends over 13 amino acids.

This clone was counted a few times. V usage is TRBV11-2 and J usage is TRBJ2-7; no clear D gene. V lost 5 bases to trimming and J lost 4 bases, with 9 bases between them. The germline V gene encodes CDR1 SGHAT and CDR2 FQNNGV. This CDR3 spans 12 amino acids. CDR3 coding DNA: TGTGCCAGCAGCCCCCATAGATACGAGCAGTACTTC. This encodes CASSPHRYEQYF.

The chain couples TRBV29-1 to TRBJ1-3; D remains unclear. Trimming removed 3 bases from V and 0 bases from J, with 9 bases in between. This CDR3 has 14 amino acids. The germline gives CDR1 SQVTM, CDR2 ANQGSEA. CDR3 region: CSVDPDSSGNTIYF. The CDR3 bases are TGCAGCGTTGATCCCGACTCCTCTGGAAACACCATATATTTT.

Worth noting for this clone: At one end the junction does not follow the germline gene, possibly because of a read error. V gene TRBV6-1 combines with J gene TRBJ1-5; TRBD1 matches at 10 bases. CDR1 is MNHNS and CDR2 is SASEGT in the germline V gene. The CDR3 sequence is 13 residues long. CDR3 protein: CASSEWGRDRGGF. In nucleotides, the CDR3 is TGTGCCAGCAGTGAATGGGGCAGGGACAGGGGAGGATTT.

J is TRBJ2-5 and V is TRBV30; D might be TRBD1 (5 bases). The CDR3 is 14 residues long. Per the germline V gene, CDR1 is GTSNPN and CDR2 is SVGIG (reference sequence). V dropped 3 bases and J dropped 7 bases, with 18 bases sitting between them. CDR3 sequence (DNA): TGTGCCTGGAGCCCCACAGCAGGGTATGGGACCCAGTACTTC. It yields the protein CAWSPTAGYGTQYF.

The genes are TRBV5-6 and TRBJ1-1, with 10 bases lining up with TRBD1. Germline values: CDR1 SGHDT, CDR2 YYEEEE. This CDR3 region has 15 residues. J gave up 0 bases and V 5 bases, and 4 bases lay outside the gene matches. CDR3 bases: TGTGCCAGCAGTCGGGACAGGGGCATGAACACTGAAGCTTTCTTT. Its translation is CASSRDRGMNTEAFF.

This chain's CDR3 is CATTTTGGNNEQYF. The DNA for the CDR3 is TGTGCCACCACGACTACAGGGGGCAACAACGAGCAGTACTTC. The chain is built from TRBV7-9 and TRBJ2-7; 9 bases align to TRBD1. Germline trimming cut 10 bases from V and 5 bases from J; bases unmatched to any gene: 12. The CDR3 length is 14 residues. Germline CDR1 and CDR2: SEHNR and FQNEAQ (reference sequence). The full variable domain, its missing parts supplied by reference TRBV7-9 and TRBJ2-7, is DTGVSQNPRHKITKRGQNVTFRCDPISEHNRLYWYRQTLGQGPEFLTYFQNEAQLEKSRLLSDRFSAERPKGSFSTLEIQRTEQGDSAMYLCATTTTGGNNEQYFGPGTRLTVT.

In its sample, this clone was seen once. The chain's CDR3 is CASSQGGGSPLHF. The CDR3, as DNA: TGTGCCAGCAGCCAAGGCGGCGGCTCACCCCTCCACTTT. The genes are TRBV3-1 (or the pseudogene TRBV3-2) and TRBJ1-6; D gene uncertain. The germline gives CDR1 LGHDT, CDR2 YNNKEL (reference sequence). The V end lost 1 base, the J end lost 10 bases, and 8 bases lay between the germline ends. This CDR3 has 13 residues.

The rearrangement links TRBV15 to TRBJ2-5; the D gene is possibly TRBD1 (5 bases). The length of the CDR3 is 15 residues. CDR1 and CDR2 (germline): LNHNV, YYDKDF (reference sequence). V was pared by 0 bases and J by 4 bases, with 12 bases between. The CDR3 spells CATSREAGYRETQYF. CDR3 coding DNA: TGTGCCACCAGCAGAGAGGCAGGGTATAGAGAGACCCAGTACTTC.

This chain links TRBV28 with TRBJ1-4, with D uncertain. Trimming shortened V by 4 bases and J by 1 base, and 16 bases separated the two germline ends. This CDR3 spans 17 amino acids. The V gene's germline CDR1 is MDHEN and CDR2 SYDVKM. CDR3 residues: CASSSQALTKTNEKLFF. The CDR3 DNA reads TGTGCCAGCAGTTCCCAAGCTCTCACCAAAACTAATGAAAAACTGTTTTTT.

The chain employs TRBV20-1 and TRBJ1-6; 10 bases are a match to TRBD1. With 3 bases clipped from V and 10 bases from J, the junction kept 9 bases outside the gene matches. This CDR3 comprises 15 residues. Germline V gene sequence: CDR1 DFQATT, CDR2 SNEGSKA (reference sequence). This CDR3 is CSASIGDRGESPLHF. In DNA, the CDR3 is TGCAGTGCTAGTATTGGGGACAGGGGAGAATCACCCCTCCACTTT.

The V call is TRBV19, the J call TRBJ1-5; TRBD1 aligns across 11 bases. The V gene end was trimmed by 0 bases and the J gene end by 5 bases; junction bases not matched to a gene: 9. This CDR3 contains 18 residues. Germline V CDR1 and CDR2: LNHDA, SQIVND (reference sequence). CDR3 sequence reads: CASSIDLTSGQGDQPQHF. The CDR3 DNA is TGTGCCAGTAGTATAGACCTAACGTCGGGACAGGGGGATCAGCCCCAGCATTTT. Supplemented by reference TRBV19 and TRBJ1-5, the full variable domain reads DGGITQSPKYLFRKEGQNVTLSCEQNLNHDAMYWYRQDPGQGLRLIYYSQIVNDFQKGDIAEGYSVSREKKESFPLTVTSAQKNPTAFYLCASSIDLTSGQGDQPQHFGDGTRLSIL.

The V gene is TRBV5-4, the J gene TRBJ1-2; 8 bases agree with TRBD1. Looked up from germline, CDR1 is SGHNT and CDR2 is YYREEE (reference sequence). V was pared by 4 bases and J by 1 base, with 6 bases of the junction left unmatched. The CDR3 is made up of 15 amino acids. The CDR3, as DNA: TGTGCCAGCAGCGACCGGGACAGGTTTAACTATGGCTACACCTTC. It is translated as CASSDRDRFNYGYTF.

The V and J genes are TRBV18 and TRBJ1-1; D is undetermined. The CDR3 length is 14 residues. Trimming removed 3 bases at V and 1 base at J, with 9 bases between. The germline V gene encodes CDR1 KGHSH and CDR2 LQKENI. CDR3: CASSPRAANTEAFF. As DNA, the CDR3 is TGTGCCAGCTCACCGAGGGCGGCGAACACTGAAGCTTTCTTT.

The CDR3 DNA is TGTGCCAGCAGCCTTTTCCGGGACACTAGTGGGGCTAGCGAGCAGTTCTTC. Protein sequence: CASSLFRDTSGASEQFF. The chain joins TRBV14 to TRBJ2-1; a possible D gene is TRBD1 (6 bases). The V gene lost 4 bases and the J gene lost 10 bases, with 26 bases spanning the gap. Germline CDR1 SGHDN, CDR2 FVKESK. The CDR3 has 17 amino acids.

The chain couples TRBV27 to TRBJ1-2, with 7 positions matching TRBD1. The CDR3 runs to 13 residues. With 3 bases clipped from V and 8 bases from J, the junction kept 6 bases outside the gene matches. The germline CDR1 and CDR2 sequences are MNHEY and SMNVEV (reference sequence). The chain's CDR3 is CASSFTGATGYTF. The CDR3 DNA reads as TGTGCCAGCAGTTTTACAGGGGCAACGGGCTACACCTTC.

The CDR3 DNA reads TGTGCCAGCAGCGCACCGGACAGGGGGAACTATGGCTACACCTTC. Translation: CASSAPDRGNYGYTF. The chain carries TRBV11-2 and TRBJ1-2; 10 bases map to TRBD1. Germline CDR1 SGHAT, CDR2 FQNNGV. J was trimmed by 2 bases and V by 5 bases; bases with no gene match: 5. CDR3 length equals 15 residues. Combining the CDR3 with reference TRBV11-2 and TRBJ1-2 gives the whole variable domain EAGVAQSPRYKIIEKRQSVAFWCNPISGHATLYWYQQILGQGPKLLIQFQNNGVVDDSQLPKDRFSAERLKGVDSTLKIQPAKLEDSAVYLCASSAPDRGNYGYTFGSGTRLTVV.

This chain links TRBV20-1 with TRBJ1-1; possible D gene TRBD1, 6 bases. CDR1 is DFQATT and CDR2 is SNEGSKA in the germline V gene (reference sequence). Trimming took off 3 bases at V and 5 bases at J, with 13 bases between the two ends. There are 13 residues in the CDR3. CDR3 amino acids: CSASNRVTTEAFF. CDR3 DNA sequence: TGCAGTGCTAGTAACAGGGTGACAACTGAAGCTTTCTTT.

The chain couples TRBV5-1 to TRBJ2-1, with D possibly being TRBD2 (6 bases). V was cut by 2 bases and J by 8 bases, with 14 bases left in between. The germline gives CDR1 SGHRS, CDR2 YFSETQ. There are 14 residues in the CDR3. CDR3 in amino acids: CASSFLASIDEQFF. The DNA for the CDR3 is TGCGCCAGCAGCTTTCTAGCGTCTATCGATGAGCAGTTCTTC.